This entry concerns a single T cell receptor (beta chain). The CDR3 loop spans 14 amino acids. Germline V gives CDR1 MRHNA, CDR2 SNTAGT. Trimming at V came to 6 bases and at J to 8 bases, leaving 6 bases not matched to a gene. In the authors' workflow: Cell counts per sample came from amplifying reference gene primers. Some clones are missing from TCRdb's copy, which holds only in-frame ones; the method was immunoSEQ multiplex PCR. That table is the source of V, J and clone size, and D and trimming were worked out from the DNA. The table lists approximately 250,000 clones, 86% of them singletons. These data belong to a study of blood T cell repertoires in COVID-19.

The sequence was collected from a man aged 40-55 years with active or convalescent COVID-19. The chain employs TRBV6-4 and TRBJ2-1, with 11 bases lining up with TRBD2. Sequences were obtained from peripheral blood. The CDR3 coding sequence is TGTGCCAGCAGCCGGACTAGCGGGTTACATGAGCAGTTCTTC. This encodes CASSRTSGLHEQFF.